The rows below give T cell receptor beta chains drawn from one sample of a study of cytomegalovirus exposure and HLA in healthy donors. The table came from immunoSEQ multiplex PCR; TCRdb's copy has only in-frame clones and leaves some out. This table has 150,000 to 250,000 clones, 82% appearing once. Sequenced input: PBMCs. These receptor sequences come from a woman in her forties or fifties in good health and CMV-seropositive. CDR3s include the opening cysteine and the closing phenylalanine or tryptophan. D genes are given only for firm matches. Not all rows give a size; the values are once, few, many and, for expanded clones, a class.

clone_size,v_call,j_call,d_call,cdr3_nt,cdr3_aa
-,TRBV5-4,TRBJ2-1,-,TGTGCCAGCAGCTTGCCGGGAGTGGGGAATGAGCAGTTCTTC,CASSLPGVGNEQFF
-,TRBV7-3,TRBJ1-1,TRBD1,TGTGCCAGCAGCCCAGGACAGGGGAACGCTGAAGCTTTCTTT,CASSPGQGNAEAFF
-,TRBV4-2,TRBJ2-2,-,TGTGCCAGCAGCCAATCGATGACTAGGGGGCCCCCCGGGGAGCTGTTTTTT,CASSQSMTRGPPGELFF
-,TRBV28,TRBJ2-1,-,TGTGCCAGCAGCACCCTACAGGACAATGAGCAGTTCTTC,CASSTLQDNEQFF
-,TRBV2,TRBJ2-5,-,TGTGCCAGCAGTGGTCTAAGCCAAGAGACCCAGTACTTC,CASSGLSQETQYF
-,TRBV10-3,TRBJ1-3,TRBD1,TGTGCCATCAGTGACGCGCCCGGGACAGGGAGGGCTTTTGGAAACACCATATATTTT,CAISDAPGTGRAFGNTIYF
-,TRBV18,TRBJ2-5,-,TGTGCCAGCTCACCTCAGGGATTCGAGACCCAGTACTTC,CASSPQGFETQYF
-,TRBV19,TRBJ1-4,-,TGTGCCAGTAGTCTTTTCCTAGATGAAAAACTGTTTTTT,CASSLFLDEKLFF
-,TRBV6-6,TRBJ2-7,-,TGTGCCAGCAGTTACCGTACAGGGACCAACGAGCAGTACTTC,CASSYRTGTNEQYF
-,TRBV15,TRBJ2-7,-,TGTGCCACCAGCAGGCTTTCTACCGGGGGTTACGAGCAGTACTTC,CATSRLSTGGYEQYF
-,TRBV7-9,TRBJ2-4,-,TGTTCCAGCAGCTTAGGCTCAGGGCTAGCCAAAAACATTCAGTACTTC,CSSSLGSGLAKNIQYF
few,TRBV4-1,TRBJ1-2,-,TGCGCCAGCAGCTACCCGGGGACTAACTATGGCTACACCTTC,CASSYPGTNYGYTF
once,TRBV27,TRBJ2-4,TRBD2,TGTGCCAGCAGTCACCCATCGGGGGGGAACATTCAGTACTTC,CASSHPSGGNIQYF
once,TRBV4-3,TRBJ1-2,-,TGCGCCAGCAGCCAAGGTTTACAGAATGGCTACACCTTC,CASSQGLQNGYTF
-,TRBV7-2,TRBJ2-7,TRBD1,TGTGCCAGCAGCTTAGGGGGGACAGCCCTCTACGAGCAGTACTTC,CASSLGGTALYEQYF
-,TRBV7-9,TRBJ1-4,TRBD1,TGTGCCAGCAGCTCAGGACAGGGGTCAACTAATGAAAAACTGTTTTTT,CASSSGQGSTNEKLFF
-,TRBV28,TRBJ2-1,TRBD2,TGTGCCAGCAGTTCCCACAGCGGGGGGGCGTTTGAGCAGTTCTTC,CASSSHSGGAFEQFF
-,TRBV6-5,TRBJ1-4,-,TGTGCCAGCAGTTCGGGCGGGGATGAAAAACTGTTTTTT,CASSSGGDEKLFF
-,TRBV6-6,TRBJ2-2,-,TGTGCCAGCAGTTACTCGATGTCAGGCACCGGGGAGTTGTTTTTT,CASSYSMSGTGELFF
-,TRBV7-8,TRBJ2-7,-,TGTGCCAGCAGCTTAGCAGGAGTAGGGGACTACGAGCAGTACTTC,CASSLAGVGDYEQYF
-,TRBV6-4,TRBJ2-3,TRBD2,TGTGCCAGCAGTGACAGAGCGGGAGGCACAGATACGCAGTATTTT,CASSDRAGGTDTQYF
-,TRBV19,TRBJ1-1,-,TGTGCCAGTAACACTCCGGGACTTATGAACACTGAAGCTTTCTTT,CASNTPGLMNTEAFF
-,TRBV10-3,TRBJ1-1,TRBD1,TGTGCCATCAGTGTAGACAGGGGGCACACTGAAGCTTTCTTT,CAISVDRGHTEAFF
-,TRBV15,TRBJ1-5,-,TGTGCCACCAGCAGTGGCCGGGGCAATCAGCCCCAGCATTTT,CATSSGRGNQPQHF
-,TRBV10-1,TRBJ2-3,TRBD2,TGCGCCAGCAGCCCGGGACTAGCGGGAGATACGCAGTATTTT,CASSPGLAGDTQYF
-,TRBV5-8,TRBJ2-7,-,TGTGCCAGCAGCTTGGTCCGTTTGGGCGCCGAGCAGTACTTC,CASSLVRLGAEQYF
-,TRBV4-3,TRBJ2-2,TRBD2,TGCGCCAGCAGCCAACACCCAGCGGGGGGGTCGAACACCGGGGAGCTGTTTTTT,CASSQHPAGGSNTGELFF
once,TRBV2,TRBJ1-1,-,TGTGCCAGCAGTGTGGGAAACAGGGCGAACACTGAAGCTTTCTTT,CASSVGNRANTEAFF
-,TRBV2,TRBJ2-7,TRBD2,TGTGCCAGCAGTGACGGGGGACTAGGGGGGGGAGAGCAGTACTTC,CASSDGGLGGGEQYF
-,TRBV27,TRBJ1-3,-,TGTGCCAGCAGTCGACGGGGTGCTGGAAACACCATATATTTT,CASSRRGAGNTIYF
-,TRBV5-4,TRBJ2-2,TRBD2,TGTGCCAGCAGCTTGCCTCTAGCGGGAGAGACCGGGGAGCTGTTTTTT,CASSLPLAGETGELFF
-,TRBV28,TRBJ1-4,-,TGTGCCAGCAGTTTATTTCAGGGGCCAAATGAAAAACTGTTTTTT,CASSLFQGPNEKLFF
few,TRBV10-2,TRBJ1-1,-,TGCGCCAGCAGTGTGGCAGGGGCAAACACTGAAGCTTTCTTT,CASSVAGANTEAFF
-,TRBV15,TRBJ2-1,TRBD2,TGTGCCACCAGCAGAGATCGAAGCGGGGGGAGCTCCTACAATGAGCAGTTCTTC,CATSRDRSGGSSYNEQFF
-,TRBV7-2,TRBJ2-7,-,TGTGCCAGCAGCTTAGTACTACTAGGCCCCTCAGAGCAGTACTTC,CASSLVLLGPSEQYF
-,TRBV9,TRBJ1-2,-,TGTGCCAGCAGCGTAGGGAAGAGGGGGACCCAGGGCTACACCTTC,CASSVGKRGTQGYTF
-,TRBV18,TRBJ2-5,-,TGTGCCAGCTCACCACCGGCAGGACAAGAGACCCAGTACTTC,CASSPPAGQETQYF
-,TRBV5-1,TRBJ1-5,-,TGCGCCAGCGAAGCGGGGGAGAGCAATCAGCCCCAGCATTTT,CASEAGESNQPQHF
-,TRBV28,TRBJ2-2,TRBD2,TGTGCCAGCAGTCCCCTGGGGGGGACGAACACCGGGGAGCTGTTTTTT,CASSPLGGTNTGELFF
-,TRBV5-6,TRBJ1-2,TRBD1,TGTGCCAGCAGCTTGCCGGGACAGGGACCTATCGAGGCGGGCTACACCTTC,CASSLPGQGPIEAGYTF
once,TRBV4-3,TRBJ1-4,TRBD1,TGCGCCAGCAGCCAAAACCGCAGGGGGTCGGGTGAAAAACTGTTTTTT,CASSQNRRGSGEKLFF
-,TRBV11-3,TRBJ2-3,-,TGTGCCAGCAGCCAGGGTGGGCTAGGAGATACGCAGTATTTT,CASSQGGLGDTQYF